What follows are 27 T cell receptor beta chains derived from one specimen sequenced in a study of CD8+ T cells in alopecia areata. Once RNA had been extracted, it was reverse transcribed into cDNA to act as the sequencing template. Profiled with immunoSEQ multiplex PCR; TCRdb holds only in-frame clones, not every one. This table holds 180,000 or so clones, about 53% found once. Treatment indicated: oral pan-JAK inhibitor, 5-10 mg twice daily. The sample here was CD8+ T cells sorted from blood, taken at week 24, from a patient treated with tofacitinib. All receptors come from a human donor with alopecia areata.

This clone was found many times. CDR3 nucleotide sequence: TGTGCCAGCAGGCGGGACCCCAACACTGAAGCTTTCTTT. The encoded protein is CASRRDPNTEAFF. The V call is TRBV7-9, the J call TRBJ1-1, with D tentatively TRBD1 (5 bases). The CDR3 extends over 13 amino acids. CDR1 SEHNR and CDR2 FQNEAQ come from the germline V gene (reference sequence). With 6 bases removed from V and 2 bases from J, the gap between germline ends came to 10 bases.

The chain recombines TRBV25-1 with TRBJ1-6; D is possibly TRBD1 (5 bases). V gave up 4 bases and J gave up 4 bases, with 8 bases separating them. The CDR3 is 14 residues long. CDR1 is MGHDK and CDR2 is SYGVNS in the germline V gene. The DNA for the CDR3 is TGTGCCAGCAGTGTTCAGGGTTATAATTCACCCCTCCACTTT. Translation: CASSVQGYNSPLHF.

This clone came up a few times. The chain has TRBV30 and TRBJ2-2; 10 nucleotides align to TRBD2. The junction had 9 bases not matched to a gene; V was cut back by 5 bases and J by 6 bases. Germline V gene sequence: CDR1 GTSNPN, CDR2 SVGIG (reference sequence). This CDR3 comprises 15 residues. This CDR3 reads CAWLIAGGRAGELFF. In nucleotides, the CDR3 is TGTGCCTGGCTTATAGCGGGGGGTAGAGCCGGGGAGCTGTTTTTT.

The chain is built from TRBV30 and TRBJ1-1; D unresolved. With 0 bases removed from V and 3 bases from J, the gap between germline ends came to 11 bases. The CDR3 sequence is 14 residues long. Germline CDR1 and CDR2: GTSNPN and SVGIG (reference sequence). For the CDR3, the DNA is TGTGCCTGGAGTGTAGGTTGGGGATACACTGAAGCTTTCTTT. The encoded protein is CAWSVGWGYTEAFF. Based on the CDR3 plus reference TRBV30 and TRBJ1-1, the full variable domain is SQTIHQWPATLVQPVGSPLSLECTVEGTSNPNLYWYRQAAGRGLQLLFYSVGIGQISSEVPQNLSASRPQDRQFILSSKKLLLSDSGFYLCAWSVGWGYTEAFFGQGTRLTVV.

The rearrangement links TRBV11-2 to TRBJ1-1; TRBD1 is a possible D gene (6 bases). The germline gives CDR1 SGHAT, CDR2 FQNNGV. This CDR3 is 12 amino acids long. Trimming took 5 bases from V and 7 from J, leaving 11 bases between them. The chain's CDR3 is CASSPGQSEAFF. In nucleotides, the CDR3 is TGTGCCAGCAGCCCCGGACAGAGTGAAGCTTTCTTT. Filled out from reference TRBV11-2 and TRBJ1-1, the complete variable domain reads EAGVAQSPRYKIIEKRQSVAFWCNPISGHATLYWYQQILGQGPKLLIQFQNNGVVDDSQLPKDRFSAERLKGVDSTLKIQPAKLEDSAVYLCASSPGQSEAFFGQGTRLTVV.

The chain joins TRBV5-6 to TRBJ2-1; D gene uncertain. Looked up from germline, CDR1 is SGHDT and CDR2 is YYEEEE. V lost 4 bases to trimming and J lost 5 bases, with 4 bases between them. CDR3 length: 11 residues. The chain's CDR3 is CASSGNNEQFF. CDR3 bases: TGTGCCAGCAGCGGTAACAATGAGCAGTTCTTC.

This clone has a handful of counts. Here the CDR3 reads CAWSPGTLSNQPQHF. The DNA of the CDR3 is TGTGCCTGGAGTCCCGGGACACTTAGCAATCAGCCCCAGCATTTT. This chain connects TRBV30 to TRBJ1-5; perhaps TRBD1 as D (6 bases). Germline values: CDR1 GTSNPN, CDR2 SVGIG (reference sequence). The CDR3 is 15 residues long. V was shortened by 2 bases and J by 0 bases, with 11 bases between the two germline ends.

In its sample, this clone was seen a few times. The chain has TRBV30 and TRBJ2-7; D is unclear. Germline values: CDR1 GTSNPN, CDR2 SVGIG (reference sequence). The V end was cut by 0 bases, the J end by 3 bases, with 6 bases between. The CDR3 loop spans 12 amino acids. The chain's CDR3 is CAWSVPGYEQYF. DNA for the CDR3: TGTGCCTGGAGTGTACCGGGCTACGAGCAGTACTTC. The variable domain in full, with the rest retrieved from reference TRBV30 and TRBJ2-7, is SQTIHQWPATLVQPVGSPLSLECTVEGTSNPNLYWYRQAAGRGLQLLFYSVGIGQISSEVPQNLSASRPQDRQFILSSKKLLLSDSGFYLCAWSVPGYEQYFGPGTRLTVT.

This clone has just a few counts. The rearrangement uses TRBV27 and TRBJ2-5; 8 bases fit TRBD1. J gave up 2 bases and V 4 bases, and 6 bases lay outside the gene matches. Germline loops: CDR1 MNHEY, CDR2 SMNVEV (reference sequence). CDR3 length equals 15 residues. CDR3 loop: CASSSPGTGQETQYF. CDR3 DNA: TGTGCCAGCAGTTCTCCCGGGACAGGACAAGAGACCCAGTACTTC.

As for this clone: The sample carries other DNA sequences with the same CDR3. The rearrangement links TRBV4-3 to TRBJ2-7; D is unclear. V was pared by 0 bases and J by 3 bases, with 6 bases between. The CDR3 totals 13 residues. CDR1 and CDR2 from the germline V gene are LGHNA and YSLEER. CDR3 coding DNA: TGCGCCAGCAGCCAAGACCGAAGCTACGAGCAGTACTTC. It encodes CASSQDRSYEQYF.

The chain recombines TRBV4-3 with TRBJ2-5; no definite D call. CDR1 LGHNA and CDR2 YSLEER come from the germline V gene. This CDR3 region has 13 residues. The V end lost 4 bases, the J end lost 2 bases, and 8 bases lay between the germline ends. The chain's CDR3 is CASSPDIQETQYF. CDR3 DNA sequence: TGCGCCAGCAGCCCCGACATACAAGAGACCCAGTACTTC.

This clone was detected a few times. This rearrangement joins TRBV30 to TRBJ2-7; tentative D call: TRBD1 (6 bases). CDR1 is GTSNPN, CDR2 SVGIG, per germline (reference sequence). V shed 1 base and J shed 6 bases, with 19 bases lying between them. The CDR3 length is 15 residues. The CDR3 spells CAWSASDRLMAEQYF. The CDR3, as DNA: TGTGCCTGGAGTGCTTCCGACAGGCTAATGGCCGAGCAGTACTTC.

This clone was recorded a few times. This rearrangement joins TRBV4-3 to TRBJ1-5, with D unresolved. This CDR3 region has 16 residues. The V gene lost 0 bases and the J gene lost 0 bases, with 9 bases spanning the gap. Germline CDR1 is LGHNA and CDR2 is YSLEER. The CDR3 DNA follows: TGCGCCAGCAGCCAAGAAAGGGCTTATAGCAATCAGCCCCAGCATTTT. Translating gives CASSQERAYSNQPQHF.

This rearrangement joins TRBV29-1 to TRBJ2-7; D may match TRBD1 or TRBD2 (5 bases each). Germline V gene lookup returns CDR1 SQVTM and CDR2 ANQGSEA. The V and J ends lost 4 bases and 0 bases respectively, with 10 bases between them. This CDR3 spans 13 amino acids. The DNA of the CDR3 is TGCAGCGTTGGGGGGTCGAGCTCCTACGAGCAGTACTTC. It codes for CSVGGSSSYEQYF.

In its sample, this clone was seen a few times. The rearrangement links TRBV2 to TRBJ2-5; either TRBD1 or TRBD2 may supply D (5 bases each). The length of the CDR3 is 17 residues. V lost 5 bases to trimming and J lost 0 bases, with 19 bases between them. Germline V gene lookup returns CDR1 SNHLY and CDR2 FYNNEI. The CDR3 DNA follows: TGTGCCAGCAGTAGTGACGGGCAGGGACCCTACCAAGAGACCCAGTACTTC. Protein product: CASSSDGQGPYQETQYF.

V usage is TRBV13 and J usage is TRBJ1-1, with D unresolved. Germline V gene sequence: CDR1 PRHDT, CDR2 FYEKMQ (reference sequence). The CDR3 contains 12 residues. Trimming took 3 bases from V and 4 from J, leaving 6 bases between them. Written as DNA, the CDR3 is TGTGCCAGCAGCTTGGGTCTCACTGAAGCTTTCTTT. It yields the protein CASSLGLTEAFF.

This clone was seen repeatedly, ten times or more. This rearrangement joins TRBV4-2 to TRBJ1-5; possible D gene TRBD1, 5 bases. Between the trimmed V and J ends, which lost 0 bases and 0 bases, there was a span of 12 bases. In germline, CDR1 is LGHNA, CDR2 YNFKEQ. The CDR3 contains 17 residues. The CDR3, as DNA: TGTGCCAGCAGCCAAGACGGGGGACTAACTAGCAATCAGCCCCAGCATTTT. It translates to CASSQDGGLTSNQPQHF.

This chain's CDR3 is CAIEGRNTGELFF. The CDR3 DNA is TGTGCCATCGAGGGCAGAAACACCGGGGAGCTGTTTTTT. This chain joins TRBV19 and TRBJ2-2; perhaps TRBD2 as D (5 bases). Trimming cost V 10 bases and J 2 bases, with 11 bases left between them. Germline CDR1 is LNHDA and CDR2 is SQIVND (reference sequence). The CDR3 runs to 13 residues.

The CDR3 reads CASRSTATYEQYF. The CDR3 nucleotides read TGTGCCAGCAGGTCGACAGCCACCTACGAGCAGTACTTC. This chain joins TRBV7-9 and TRBJ2-7, with a weak D call TRBD1 (5 bases). CDR1 SEHNR and CDR2 FQNEAQ come from the germline V gene (reference sequence). With 6 bases removed from V and 2 bases from J, the gap between germline ends came to 11 bases. The CDR3 totals 13 residues.

The J gene is TRBJ2-1, the V gene TRBV29-1; 12 nucleotides line up with TRBD2. CDR1 is SQVTM and CDR2 is ANQGSEA in the germline V gene. J lost 4 bases, V lost 6 bases, and 4 bases had no gene match. The length of the CDR3 is 14 residues. The CDR3 DNA reads TGCAGCGTGAAGACTAGCGGGGGATACAATGAGCAGTTCTTC. Translated: CSVKTSGGYNEQFF.

Only a few counts were recorded for this clone. The J gene is TRBJ2-7, the V gene TRBV29-1, with D possibly matching TRBD1 (5 bases). CDR1 SQVTM and CDR2 ANQGSEA come from the germline V gene. The CDR3 totals 15 residues. Trimming pared 1 base from V and 2 bases from J, leaving 15 bases between. This CDR3 reads CSVEGYAGSAYEQYF. In DNA form, the CDR3 reads TGCAGCGTTGAAGGGTATGCAGGGTCGGCCTACGAGCAGTACTTC.

The genes are TRBV29-1 and TRBJ2-3, with D uncertain. V was shortened by 6 bases and J by 2 bases, with 24 bases between the two germline ends. Germline V lookup: CDR1 SQVTM, CDR2 ANQGSEA. The CDR3 has 17 amino acids. The CDR3 region has the DNA TGCAGCGTCAGAACCCGAAGCCTGGCATCTTACACAGATACGCAGTATTTT. Its translation is CSVRTRSLASYTDTQYF.

The rearrangement links TRBV27 to TRBJ2-3; D possibly corresponds to TRBD2 (6 bases). Trimming took 5 bases from V and 3 from J, leaving 18 bases between them. The CDR3 length is 16 residues. The germline V gene encodes CDR1 MNHEY and CDR2 SMNVEV (reference sequence). The CDR3 DNA reads TGTGCCAGCAGTCCACCCGCAGCGGGCTTGACAGATACGCAGTATTTT. Amino acids: CASSPPAAGLTDTQYF.

This clone was seen more than once but under ten times. The J gene is TRBJ2-2, the V gene TRBV5-1; 7 nucleotides agree with TRBD1. Germline CDR1 SGHRS, CDR2 YFSETQ. The CDR3 runs 18 residues. Losses at the gene ends were 0 bases for V and 5 bases for J; bases not matched to a gene: 13. The CDR3 DNA follows: TGCGCCAGCAGCTTGGTCTGGGCGGACAGGAGAAGGACCGGGGAGCTGTTTTTT. It specifies CASSLVWADRRRTGELFF.

This clone has only a few counts. This chain joins TRBV6-6 and TRBJ1-5, with a weak D call TRBD1 (6 bases). Trimming shortened V by 0 bases and J by 11 bases, and 8 bases separated the two germline ends. The CDR3 is 12 residues long. Germline CDR1 MNHNY, CDR2 SVGAGI (reference sequence). The CDR3 DNA sequence: TGTGCCAGCAGTTACTCTGGGGGCGCCCAGCATTTT. It is translated as CASSYSGGAQHF.

This clone showed up just a few times. The chain recombines TRBV11-2 with TRBJ1-1, with D uncertain. The CDR3 contains 14 residues. The germline gives CDR1 SGHAT, CDR2 FQNNGV. V was trimmed by 4 bases and J by 5 bases, leaving 14 bases between them. CDR3 nucleotides: TGTGCCAGCAGCTCCAGTCCGGGTCTGACTGAAGCTTTCTTT. As protein: CASSSSPGLTEAFF.

Only a few counts were recorded for this clone. The chain is built from TRBV2 and TRBJ2-5, with D unresolved. The CDR3 loop spans 14 amino acids. Trimming pared 3 bases from V and 1 base from J, leaving 9 bases between. CDR1 and CDR2 (germline): SNHLY, FYNNEI. In DNA form, the CDR3 reads TGTGCCAGCAGTGACTGGCGGCTCCAAGAGACCCAGTACTTC. Translating gives CASSDWRLQETQYF.